This entry lists 28 T cell receptor beta chains sequenced from one sample in a study of blood T cells in healthy people across ages. Combining a sample-barcoded 5' primer with a J-beta primer mix, a second PCR ran for about 7 to 12 cycles. Each CDR3 protein is one row after TCRdb ran MiXCR on the 5' RACE reads. The table shows 600,000 to 850,000 distinct CDR3 sequences, with approximately 25% occurring only once. These sequences were also reported in another study, on T cells of mothers and their children.

Sequenced sample: blood. Every receptor here comes from a boy between 10 and 17 years old in good health.

This clonotype was seen a handful of times. The chain couples TRBV20-1 to TRBJ1-4; D is perhaps TRBD1 (6 bases). Trimming pared 5 bases from V and 0 bases from J, leaving 16 bases between. This CDR3 is 16 amino acids long. CDR1 is DFQATT and CDR2 is SNEGSKA in the germline V gene (reference sequence). CDR3 coding DNA: TGCAGTGCTGGACAGACCTCCCTTGCAACTAATGAAAAACTGTTTTTT. It encodes CSAGQTSLATNEKLFF.

The rearrangement uses TRBV12-3 or TRBV12-4 and TRBJ2-7, with TRBD2 matching over 10 bases. J gave up 5 bases and V 3 bases, and 4 bases lay outside the gene matches. CDR3 length equals 14 residues. The CDR3 loop reads CASSFTSGTHEQYF. In nucleotides, the CDR3 is TGTGCCAGCAGTTTTACTAGCGGGACCCACGAGCAGTACTTC.

J is TRBJ2-1 and V is TRBV4-1; D is undetermined. Trimming removed 2 bases at V and 0 bases at J, with 14 bases between. Germline V lookup: CDR1 MGHRA, CDR2 YSYEKL. CDR3 length: 17 residues. The CDR3 nucleotides are TGCGCCAGCAGCCAACAACCCCGAGGTTTCTCCTACAATGAGCAGTTCTTC. Translating it yields CASSQQPRGFSYNEQFF.

In this sample, this clonotype turned up many times. The chain recombines TRBV6-4 with TRBJ2-3, with TRBD2 identical over 10 bases. The length of the CDR3 is 15 residues. V trimming: 5 bases; J trimming: 4 bases; junction bases outside the gene matches: 6. Germline CDR1 MRHNA, CDR2 SNTAGT. The CDR3 DNA reads TGTGCCAGCAGTCTTCAAGCGGGAGGGGCAGATACGCAGTATTTT. It is translated as CASSLQAGGADTQYF.

This chain uses TRBV20-1 with TRBJ1-4; tentatively, D is TRBD1 (5 bases). The length of the CDR3 is 13 residues. The germline V and J ends were trimmed by 7 bases and 1 base, with 10 bases remaining between them. Germline V gene data show CDR1 as DFQATT and CDR2 as SNEGSKA (reference sequence). CDR3 in amino acids: CSVGQGTNEKLFF. CDR3 DNA sequence: TGCAGTGTCGGGCAGGGAACTAATGAAAAACTGTTTTTT.

The rearrangement uses TRBV4-1 and TRBJ1-1, with D possibly TRBD1 on 5 matching bases. The germline V gene has CDR1 MGHRA and CDR2 YSYEKL. Trimming removed 4 bases from V and 3 bases from J, with 12 bases in between. The CDR3 spans 14 residues. The CDR3: CASSPIGGDTEAFF. For the CDR3, the DNA is TGCGCCAGCAGCCCAATCGGGGGTGACACTGAAGCTTTCTTT.

This clonotype was picked up a small number of times. The J gene is TRBJ2-6, the V gene TRBV6-2 or TRBV6-3; D remains unclear. V gave up 8 bases and J gave up 7 bases, with 21 bases separating them. From germline, CDR1 is MNHEY and CDR2 SVGEGT. The CDR3 extends over 16 amino acids. Here the CDR3 reads CASEPITALGANVLTF. CDR3 DNA: TGTGCCAGCGAGCCTATTACAGCGCTGGGCGCCAACGTCCTGACTTTC.

The V and J genes are TRBV20-1 and TRBJ1-2; D gene unclear. The V end was cut by 6 bases, the J end by 3 bases, with 14 bases between. The CDR3 covers 13 residues. Germline loops: CDR1 DFQATT, CDR2 SNEGSKA (reference sequence). In DNA form, the CDR3 reads TGCAGTGCCCAAGGAATGGAGGACTATGGCTACACCTTC. Protein: CSAQGMEDYGYTF.

This chain uses TRBV7-9 with TRBJ2-3, with D unclear. The V and J ends lost 5 bases and 2 bases respectively, with 17 bases between them. The CDR3 totals 16 residues. Germline V CDR1 and CDR2: SEHNR, FQNEAQ (reference sequence). This CDR3 is CASSPEVRLITDTQYF. The DNA of the CDR3 is TGTGCCAGCAGCCCCGAAGTGAGGCTGATCACAGATACGCAGTATTTT.

This clonotype has only a few counts. The chain employs TRBV9 and TRBJ2-2; TRBD1 agrees at 9 bases. V dropped 0 bases and J dropped 2; count of bases not matched to a gene: 8. The length of the CDR3 is 18 residues. Germline V gene sequence: CDR1 SGDLS, CDR2 YYNGEE. The CDR3 protein is CASSVARAGQGNTGELFF. The DNA of the CDR3 is TGTGCCAGCAGCGTAGCGCGGGCGGGACAGGGAAACACCGGGGAGCTGTTTTTT.

The genes are TRBV7-9 and TRBJ2-3; D possibly matches TRBD1 or TRBD2 (5 bases each). The CDR3 is made up of 16 amino acids. Germline-derived CDR1 and CDR2 are SEHNR and FQNEAQ (reference sequence). The germline V and J ends were trimmed by 2 bases and 2 bases, with 14 bases remaining between them. CDR3 sequence reads: CASSLPGGAATDTQYF. CDR3 sequence (DNA): TGTGCCAGCAGCTTACCTGGGGGAGCGGCCACAGATACGCAGTATTTT.

This clonotype has just a few counts. The chain couples TRBV11-1 to TRBJ1-2, with 8 bases matching TRBD1. Germline V CDR1 and CDR2: SGHAT, FQDESV (reference sequence). The V segment lost 3 bases and the J segment 7 bases; nucleotides outside the gene matches: 10. This CDR3 spans 15 amino acids. CDR3: CASSFSSGGASGYTF. Written as DNA, the CDR3 is TGTGCCAGCAGCTTTTCCTCAGGGGGCGCGAGTGGCTACACCTTC.

This chain connects TRBV14 to TRBJ2-1; no definite D call. V lost 1 base and J lost 6, with 16 bases in between. The V gene's germline CDR1 is SGHDN and CDR2 FVKESK. The CDR3 extends over 16 amino acids. CDR3 sequence: CASSQGELTGINEQFF. The CDR3 coding sequence is TGTGCCAGCAGCCAAGGAGAGTTAACGGGCATCAATGAGCAGTTCTTC.

V and J are TRBV20-1 and TRBJ2-5; TRBD1 agrees at 8 bases. The J call may be mistaken, given a closer DNA end match to TRBJ2-1. The CDR3 consists of 15 residues. The germline V gene has CDR1 DFQATT and CDR2 SNEGSKA (reference sequence). CDR3 in DNA: TGCAGTGCTAGGCTCTGGACAGGGCCTTGGGATGAGCAGTTCTTC. Its translation is CSARLWTGPWDEQFF.

The rearrangement links TRBV28 to TRBJ2-5; D ambiguous. With the DNA end fitting TRBJ2-7 better, the J assignment may be wrong. CDR3 length: 10 residues. Germline CDR1 and CDR2: MDHEN and SYDVKM. The chain's CDR3 is CASSEHEQYF. CDR3 nucleotide sequence: TGTGCCAGCTCTGAGCACGAGCAGTACTTC.

This clonotype has a handful of counts. The chain employs TRBV4-1 and TRBJ2-3; D might be TRBD2 (6 bases). Germline V gene sequence: CDR1 MGHRA, CDR2 YSYEKL. V gave up 2 bases and J gave up 2 bases, with 14 bases separating them. The CDR3 covers 16 residues. The CDR3 region has the DNA TGCGCCAGCAGCCAACGGACTACCTTGATCACAGATACGCAGTATTTT. Its protein product is CASSQRTTLITDTQYF.

This clonotype was detected only a few times. CDR3 in amino acids: CASSLARGITEAFF. CDR3 in DNA: TGTGCCAGCAGCTTAGCGAGGGGAATCACTGAAGCTTTCTTT. The rearrangement links TRBV7-2 to TRBJ1-1; maybe TRBD1 (5 bases). V lost 0 bases and J 4 bases, leaving 9 bases between the germline ends. Germline V CDR1 and CDR2: SGHTA, FQGNSA. CDR3 length: 14 amino acids.

J is TRBJ2-6 and V is TRBV12-3 or TRBV12-4; 8 bases align to TRBD1. The CDR3 runs to 17 residues. The V and J ends lost 6 bases and 2 bases, in that order; junction bases with no gene match: 9. The CDR3 protein is CASRSGQALAGANVLTF. As DNA, the CDR3 is TGTGCCAGCAGGTCGGGACAGGCGCTCGCTGGGGCCAACGTCCTGACTTTC.

This clonotype was counted between two and nine times. The V and J genes are TRBV7-2 and TRBJ2-7, with D unresolved. V was trimmed by 3 bases and J by 0 bases, leaving 9 bases between them. This CDR3 region has 14 residues. The V gene's germline CDR1 is SGHTA and CDR2 FQGNSA. The CDR3 loop reads CASSFDWGSYEQYF. The CDR3 DNA reads TGTGCCAGCAGCTTCGACTGGGGCTCCTACGAGCAGTACTTC.

The chain joins TRBV25-1 to TRBJ1-2; D is ambiguous. The CDR3 spans 13 residues. V lost 2 bases and J lost 3, with 7 bases in between. Germline lookup yields CDR1 MGHDK and CDR2 SYGVNS. This CDR3 is CASSERYDYGYTF. The CDR3 bases are TGTGCCAGCAGTGAAAGGTACGACTATGGCTACACCTTC.

Concerning this clonotype: A read error may produce the germline difference seen at one junction end. The chain joins TRBV5-6 to TRBJ2-7, with D maybe TRBD1 (6 bases). Germline V gene lookup returns CDR1 SGHDT and CDR2 YYEEEE. This CDR3 comprises 16 residues. The CDR3: CARSFGRGRWSYEQYF. CDR3 DNA: TGTGCCAGGAGCTTCGGTAGGGGGAGATGGTCCTACGAGCAGTACTTC.

The CDR3 is CASSPGDGRQETQYF. The CDR3 nucleotides are TGTGCCAGCAGCCCGGGGGACGGGAGACAAGAGACCCAGTACTTC. The chain combines TRBV7-3 with TRBJ2-5; D is perhaps TRBD2 (6 bases). The CDR3 covers 15 residues. V lost 5 bases, J lost 2 bases, and 15 bases lay in between. The germline CDR1 and CDR2 sequences are SGHTA and FQGTGA. Variable domain in full (rest from reference TRBV7-3 and TRBJ2-5): GAGVSQTPSNKVTEKGKYVELRCDPISGHTALYWYRQSLGQGPEFLIYFQGTGAADDSGLPNDRFFAVRPEGSVSTLKIQRTERGDSAVYLCASSPGDGRQETQYFGPGTRLLVL.

CDR3 DNA sequence: TGTGCCAGCAGCTTTTTTTTAGAGAACACTGAAGCTTTCTTT. Encoded protein: CASSFFLENTEAFF. This chain uses TRBV13 with TRBJ1-1; D ambiguous. The CDR3 loop spans 14 amino acids. Germline V gene lookup returns CDR1 PRHDT and CDR2 FYEKMQ (reference sequence). Trimming shortened V by 3 bases and J by 1 base, and 9 bases separated the two germline ends.

The sample holds a few counts of this clonotype. V and J are TRBV6-5 and TRBJ1-1; perhaps TRBD1 as D (5 bases). There are 16 residues in the CDR3. The V gene lost 2 bases and the J gene lost 5 bases, with 18 bases spanning the gap. From germline, CDR1 is MNHEY and CDR2 SVGAGI. CDR3 bases: TGTGCCAGCAGTTACGTTGGGGGTCGTGGCGGGACTGAAGCTTTCTTT. Its protein is CASSYVGGRGGTEAFF.

The chain has TRBV29-1 and TRBJ1-2, with TRBD1 as a possible D gene (5 bases). CDR1 and CDR2 from the germline V gene are SQVTM and ANQGSEA. The CDR3 is made up of 18 amino acids. The ends were cut back, 1 base at V and 4 bases at J, with 25 bases in the middle. CDR3 residues: CSVEVGLGFTGELYGYTF. DNA of the CDR3: TGCAGCGTTGAAGTTGGGCTGGGGTTTACAGGAGAACTCTATGGCTACACCTTC.

As regards this clonotype: The junction departs from germline at one end; a sequencing error may be responsible. The rearrangement joins TRBV11-2 to TRBJ2-5; D uncertain. Germline-derived CDR1 and CDR2 are SGHAT and FQNNGV. The CDR3 covers 13 residues. The CDR3 spells CASSYNIQVTQYF. The CDR3 region has the DNA TGTGCCAGCAGCTATAACATTCAAGTGACCCAGTACTTC.

This clonotype came up a few times. CDR3 bases: TGCGCCAGCAGCCTCATCTCTTTAGCGGGATTTAGCACAGATACGCAGTATTTT. It is translated as CASSLISLAGFSTDTQYF. This chain links TRBV5-1 with TRBJ2-3, with 8 bases fitting TRBD2. The germline V gene encodes CDR1 SGHRS and CDR2 YFSETQ. This CDR3 contains 18 residues. J lost 0 bases, V lost 4 bases, and 13 bases had no gene match.

This clonotype was counted only a few times. The V and J genes are TRBV12-5 and TRBJ2-5; TRBD2 might be the D (5 bases). The assigned J gene may be wrong: the sequence end matches TRBJ2-7 better. Germline V gives CDR1 LGHNT, CDR2 FRNRAP. The CDR3 spans 16 residues. CDR3 DNA: TGTGCTAGTGGTTTGGTTCGGGGAGAGGAGCCCTACGAGCAGTACTTC. Translating it yields CASGLVRGEEPYEQYF.